Listed below are T cell receptor beta chains from one sample, sequenced in a study of T-cell reconstitution after alpha-beta-depleted transplantation in children. TCRdb used MiXCR to reprocess the PCR reads, holding one entry per CDR3 protein. The data show about 340,000 distinct CDR3 sequences, with roughly 14% seen just once and roughly 4.3% held by the top ten. Sequenced here: PBMCs, sampled from the stem cell graft. The receptors were sampled from a human donor who donated a stem cell graft to a child with Fanconi anemia. Both conserved end residues are part of each CDR3. A D gene is named only where the DNA matches it firmly. Part of the rows lack a size; the others show once, few, many or a class for expanded clones.

D gene,clone size,J gene,V gene,CDR3 length,CDR3 DNA,CDR3 protein
-,many,TRBJ2-2,TRBV5-1,16,TGCGCCAGCAGCTTGGTACCGGGGGACCTCACCGGGGAGCTGTTTTTT,CASSLVPGDLTGELFF
TRBD1,-,TRBJ1-5,TRBV3-1,14,TGTGCCAGCAGTTCGGGACAGATCAATCAGCCCCAGCATTTT,CASSSGQINQPQHF
-,-,TRBJ1-1,TRBV5-1,14,TGCGCCAGCAGAGGGGGGACATTGAACACTGAAGCTTTCTTT,CASRGGTLNTEAFF
TRBD1,-,TRBJ1-2,TRBV28,13,TGTGCCGTAACGGACAGGTATAATTCTGGCTACACCTTC,CAVTDRYNSGYTF
TRBD1,few,TRBJ1-1,TRBV11-3,15,TGTGCCAGCAGCCCTGGGACAGCCGGGACCACTGAAGCTTTCTTT,CASSPGTAGTTEAFF
-,few,TRBJ1-1,TRBV5-1,15,TGCGCCAGCAGCTTTGGTAGATTCCCGGGGGCTGAAGCTTTCTTT,CASSFGRFPGAEAFF
TRBD1,-,TRBJ1-1,TRBV7-9,14,TGTGCCAGCAGCCACGAAATGGACAGGGGGGCAGCTTTCTTT,CASSHEMDRGAAFF
TRBD1,-,TRBJ2-3,TRBV4-3,16,TGCGCCAGCAGCCCGACGACAGGGGGCCGAACAGATACGCAGTATTTT,CASSPTTGGRTDTQYF
-,-,TRBJ1-5,TRBV12-3/TRBV12-4,12,TGTGCCAGCAGTTTAGCATACCAGCCCCAGCATTTT,CASSLAYQPQHF
-,-,TRBJ2-3,TRBV30,14,TGTGCCTGGAGTGCAGGGGTAAACACAGATACGCAGTATTTT,CAWSAGVNTDTQYF
-,few,TRBJ2-2,TRBV7-6,15,TGTGCCAGCAGCCGTCAAGGTCGGGTTCCCGGGGAGCTGTTTTTT,CASSRQGRVPGELFF
-,-,TRBJ1-2,TRBV20-1,12,TGCAGTGCTGGAAGTCAGGGACCTGGCTACACCTTC,CSAGSQGPGYTF
-,-,TRBJ1-6,TRBV4-2,12,TGTGCCAGCAGCCAGATGAATTCACCCCTCCACTTT,CASSQMNSPLHF
TRBD1,-,TRBJ1-5,TRBV4-1,15,TGTGCCAGCGGCCCCGGGACAGCCCTCAATCAGCCCCAGCATTTT,CASGPGTALNQPQHF
-,many,TRBJ2-2,TRBV5-1,14,TGCGCCAGCAGCTTCGGCACGAACACCGGGGAGCTGTTTTTT,CASSFGTNTGELFF
-,once,TRBJ2-7,TRBV11-2,15,TGTGCCAGCAGCTTAGTCAGGGTGTGGAACTACGAGCAGTACTTC,CASSLVRVWNYEQYF
-,few,TRBJ1-5,TRBV5-1,13,TGCGCCAGCAGCTTCGAGGGGAGCCAGCCCCAGCATTTT,CASSFEGSQPQHF
-,-,TRBJ2-3,TRBV7-2,13,TGTGCCAGCAGTTACATGGGAGCAGATACGCAGTATTTT,CASSYMGADTQYF
TRBD1,-,TRBJ2-4,TRBV5-1,15,TGCGCCAGCAGCTTGGATGGGGACAGGGTTTACATTCAGTACTTC,CASSLDGDRVYIQYF
TRBD1,few,TRBJ1-1,TRBV6-2/TRBV6-3,14,TGTGCCAGCAGCGTGACAGGGACGAACACTGAAGCTTTCTTT,CASSVTGTNTEAFF
TRBD1,-,TRBJ2-5,TRBV10-3,16,TGTGCCATCAGTGCCAGATCTCAGGGGGTGGCAGAGACCCAGTACTTC,CAISARSQGVAETQYF
-,-,TRBJ2-7,TRBV5-1,15,TGCGCCAGCAGCTTGAACGGGGGCGAACCCTACGAGCAGTACTTC,CASSLNGGEPYEQYF
-,-,TRBJ2-7,TRBV5-5,12,TGTGCCAGCAGCTACCGGGATCGCGAGCAGTACTTC,CASSYRDREQYF
-,few,TRBJ2-1,TRBV4-1,13,TGCGCCAGCAGCCAAGAGCTCGGGACGTGGCAGTTCTTC,CASSQELGTWQFF
-,many,TRBJ2-2,TRBV5-1,13,TGCGCCAGCAGCATACAAGTCACCGGGGAGCTGTTTTTT,CASSIQVTGELFF
-,many,TRBJ2-3,TRBV6-2/TRBV6-3,13,TGTGCCAGCAGGGGGGGCGGGACAGATACGCAGTATTTT,CASRGGGTDTQYF
-,-,TRBJ1-1,TRBV12-3/TRBV12-4,14,TGTGCCAGCAGTTTAGCGGGAGGGCGGATTGAAGCTTTCTTT,CASSLAGGRIEAFF
-,many,TRBJ1-3,TRBV5-1,15,TGCGCCAGCAGCTTGGGCCGAAACTCTGGAAACACCATATATTTT,CASSLGRNSGNTIYF
TRBD1,-,TRBJ1-2,TRBV12-3/TRBV12-4,14,TGTGCCAGCAGTTCCTCCGGGACAGGGGGTGGCTACACCTTC,CASSSSGTGGGYTF
-,-,TRBJ2-5,TRBV30,14,TGTGCCTGGAGTGTAGGCTCACCTCAAGAGACCCAGTACTTC,CAWSVGSPQETQYF
TRBD1,-,TRBJ2-1,TRBV29-1,13,TGCAGCGTCGGGACAGGGATAGGTAATGAGCAGTTCTTC,CSVGTGIGNEQFF
-,once,TRBJ2-2,TRBV12-3/TRBV12-4,13,TGTGCCAGCAGTCCTCGGTACCCCGGGGAGCTGTTTTTT,CASSPRYPGELFF
-,few,TRBJ1-5,TRBV9,15,TGTGCCAGCAGCGTAGACGGCAGGGTCCATCAGCCCCAGCATTTT,CASSVDGRVHQPQHF
-,-,TRBJ1-1,TRBV12-3/TRBV12-4,16,TGTGCCAGCAGTTTTACCCTGGGGAGGGGGGACACTGAAGCTTTCTTT,CASSFTLGRGDTEAFF
-,-,TRBJ1-1,TRBV29-1,13,TGCAGCGTCGGCGCCGGGACCAACACTGAAGCTTTCTTT,CSVGAGTNTEAFF
-,few,TRBJ2-1,TRBV7-8,16,TGTGCCAGCAGCGCCTCGGGACTCCGGGGTTACAATGAGCAGTTCTTC,CASSASGLRGYNEQFF
-,-,TRBJ1-2,TRBV12-3/TRBV12-4,13,TGTGCCAGCAGTTTAAGTGGGACATTCGGCTACACCTTC,CASSLSGTFGYTF
-,many,TRBJ2-1,TRBV11-2,14,TGTGCCAGCAGCTTATTGTCGCAATACAATGAGCAGTTCTTC,CASSLLSQYNEQFF
-,few,TRBJ1-1,TRBV19,12,TGTGCCAGTAGTATAGATCGCGGTGAAGCTTTCTTT,CASSIDRGEAFF
-,many,TRBJ2-6,TRBV4-3,16,TGCGCCAGCAGCCAAGACGCAGGGACTGGGGCCAACGTCCTGACTTTC,CASSQDAGTGANVLTF
-,few,TRBJ2-5,TRBV15,14,TGTGCCACCAGCAGAGAAGGATTTCAAGAGACCCAGTACTTC,CATSREGFQETQYF
-,many,TRBJ1-5,TRBV12-3/TRBV12-4,14,TGTGCCAGCAGTTTAGGGACGAGCAATCAGCCCCAGCATTTT,CASSLGTSNQPQHF
-,-,TRBJ2-6,TRBV11-3,16,TGTGCCAGCAGTCGATCGGACGGCTCTGGGGCCAACGTCCTGACTTTC,CASSRSDGSGANVLTF
-,few,TRBJ2-1,TRBV7-9,15,TGTGCCAGCCGTACCTCAGGGTATTGGAACAATGAGCAGTTCTTC,CASRTSGYWNNEQFF
-,many,TRBJ1-1,TRBV5-1,15,TGCGCCAGCAGCCAGGGCGGAGGTATGAACACTGAAGCTTTCTTT,CASSQGGGMNTEAFF
-,-,TRBJ2-4,TRBV7-8,13,TGTGCCAGCAGCTCTTCCGGGGAAAACATTCAGTACTTC,CASSSSGENIQYF
-,-,TRBJ2-3,TRBV11-2,16,TGTGCCAGCAGCCCTCAAGCCCAATGGGGGACAGATACGCAGTATTTT,CASSPQAQWGTDTQYF
-,few,TRBJ2-1,TRBV4-1,15,TGCGCCAGCAGCCAAGATCGGGGACCTTACAATGAGCAGTTCTTC,CASSQDRGPYNEQFF
-,-,TRBJ2-1,TRBV4-3,14,TGCGCCAGCAGCCAAGATAGCCCCAACAATGAGCAGTTCTTC,CASSQDSPNNEQFF
TRBD1,-,TRBJ2-3,TRBV6-1,17,TGTGCCAGCACCTTATACTCCGGGACAGGGAGGTCAGATACGCAGTATTTT,CASTLYSGTGRSDTQYF
TRBD2,few,TRBJ2-1,TRBV9,19,TGTGCCAGCAGCGTCCGAGGATTTAACCGGGGGGTTAAGTCCGATGAGCAGTTCTTC,CASSVRGFNRGVKSDEQFF
-,many,TRBJ1-1,TRBV5-5,15,TGTGCCAGCAGCTTGGGGGACGGGATGAACACTGAAGCTTTCTTT,CASSLGDGMNTEAFF
-,many,TRBJ1-1,TRBV20-1,12,TGCAGTGCCTCTAAATCGGCCACTGAAGCTTTCTTT,CSASKSATEAFF
TRBD1,few,TRBJ2-1,TRBV7-2,14,TGTGCCAGCAGCTCCCAGGGGGCAAGCGATGAGCAGTTCTTC,CASSSQGASDEQFF
-,many,TRBJ2-1,TRBV5-1,15,TGCGCCAGCAGGTTAGACAGCACCGGTTACAATGAGCAGTTCTTC,CASRLDSTGYNEQFF